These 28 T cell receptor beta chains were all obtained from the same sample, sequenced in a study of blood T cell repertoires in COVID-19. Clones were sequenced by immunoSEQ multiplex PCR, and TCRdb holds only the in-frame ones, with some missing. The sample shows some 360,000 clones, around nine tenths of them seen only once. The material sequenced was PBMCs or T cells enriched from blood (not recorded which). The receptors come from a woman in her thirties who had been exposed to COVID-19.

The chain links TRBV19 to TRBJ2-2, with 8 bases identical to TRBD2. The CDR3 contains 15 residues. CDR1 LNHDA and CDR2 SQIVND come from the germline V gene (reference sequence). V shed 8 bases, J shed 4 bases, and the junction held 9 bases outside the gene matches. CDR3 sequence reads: CASLLAGSGTGELFF. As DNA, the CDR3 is TGTGCCAGTCTATTAGCGGGGTCGGGCACCGGGGAGCTGTTTTTT.

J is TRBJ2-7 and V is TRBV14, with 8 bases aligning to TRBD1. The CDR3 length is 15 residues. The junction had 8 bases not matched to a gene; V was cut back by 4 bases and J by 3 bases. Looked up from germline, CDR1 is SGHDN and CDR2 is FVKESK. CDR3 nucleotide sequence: TGTGCCAGCAGCCCAACACAGGGGGAGTACTACGAGCAGTACTTC. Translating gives CASSPTQGEYYEQYF. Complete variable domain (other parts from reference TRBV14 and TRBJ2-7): EAGVTQFPSHSVIEKGQTVTLRCDPISGHDNLYWYRRVMGKEIKFLLHFVKESKQDESGMPNNRFLAERTGGTYSTLKVQPAELEDSGVYFCASSPTQGEYYEQYFGPGTRLTVT.

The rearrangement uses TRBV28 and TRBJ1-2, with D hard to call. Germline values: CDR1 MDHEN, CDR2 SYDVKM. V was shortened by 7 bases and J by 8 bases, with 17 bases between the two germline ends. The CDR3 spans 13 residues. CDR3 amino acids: CASTSPHKEGYTF. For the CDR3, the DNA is TGTGCCAGCACCTCCCCACACAAGGAGGGCTACACCTTC.

The CDR3 DNA reads TGTGCCAGCAGTACCCTCCGGACGGACACTAGCACAGATACGCAGTATTTT. Amino acids: CASSTLRTDTSTDTQYF. The chain links TRBV27 to TRBJ2-3, with a tentative D call TRBD1 (5 bases). Germline CDR1 MNHEY, CDR2 SMNVEV (reference sequence). This CDR3 is 17 amino acids long. V shed 5 bases and J shed 0 bases, with 18 bases lying between them.

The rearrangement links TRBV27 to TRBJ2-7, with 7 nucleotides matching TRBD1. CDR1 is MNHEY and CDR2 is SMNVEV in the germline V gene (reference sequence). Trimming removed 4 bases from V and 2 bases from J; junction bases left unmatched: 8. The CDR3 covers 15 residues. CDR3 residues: CASSSPGTAAYEQYF. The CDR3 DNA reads TGTGCCAGCAGTTCTCCCGGGACAGCAGCCTACGAGCAGTACTTC.

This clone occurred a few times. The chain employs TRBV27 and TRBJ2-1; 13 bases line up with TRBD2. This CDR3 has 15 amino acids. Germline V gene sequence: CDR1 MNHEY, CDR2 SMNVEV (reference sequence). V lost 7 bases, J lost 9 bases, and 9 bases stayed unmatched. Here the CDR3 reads CASTLLAGGPGEQFF. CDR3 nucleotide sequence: TGTGCCAGCACCCTACTAGCGGGAGGGCCAGGTGAGCAGTTCTTC.

CDR3 DNA: TGTGCCAGCAGCCCCCCGGGATCCAATAATGAAAAACTGTTTTTT. Residues: CASSPPGSNNEKLFF. The rearrangement joins TRBV5-4 to TRBJ1-4, with no clear D. V was pared by 4 bases and J by 4 bases, with 14 bases between. CDR1 and CDR2 (germline): SGHNT, YYREEE (reference sequence). The CDR3 has 15 amino acids.

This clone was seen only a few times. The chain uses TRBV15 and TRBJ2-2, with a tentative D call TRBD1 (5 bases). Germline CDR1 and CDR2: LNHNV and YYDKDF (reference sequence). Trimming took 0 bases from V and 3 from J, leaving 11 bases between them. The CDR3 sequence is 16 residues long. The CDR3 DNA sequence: TGTGCCACCAGCAGAGATAGGGGTGGTTACACCGGGGAGCTGTTTTTT. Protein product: CATSRDRGGYTGELFF.

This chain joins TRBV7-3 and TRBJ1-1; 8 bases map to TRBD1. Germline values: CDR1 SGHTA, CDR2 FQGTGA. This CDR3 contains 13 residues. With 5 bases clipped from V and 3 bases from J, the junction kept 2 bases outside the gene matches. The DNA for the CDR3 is TGTGCCAGCAGCCAGGACAGGGACACTGAAGCTTTCTTT. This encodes CASSQDRDTEAFF.

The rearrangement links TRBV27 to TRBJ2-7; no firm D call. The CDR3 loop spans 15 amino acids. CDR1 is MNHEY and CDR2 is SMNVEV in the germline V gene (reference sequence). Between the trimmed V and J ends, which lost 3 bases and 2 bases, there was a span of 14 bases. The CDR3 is CASSLGVFSPYEQYF. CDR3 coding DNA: TGTGCCAGCAGTTTGGGCGTCTTCTCCCCCTACGAGCAGTACTTC.

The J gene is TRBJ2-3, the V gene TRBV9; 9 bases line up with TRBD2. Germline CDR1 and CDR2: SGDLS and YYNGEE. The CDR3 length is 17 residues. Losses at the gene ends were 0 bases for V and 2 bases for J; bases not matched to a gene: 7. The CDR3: CASSVDRLAALTDTQYF. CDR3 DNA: TGTGCCAGCAGCGTAGATAGACTAGCGGCGCTCACAGATACGCAGTATTTT.

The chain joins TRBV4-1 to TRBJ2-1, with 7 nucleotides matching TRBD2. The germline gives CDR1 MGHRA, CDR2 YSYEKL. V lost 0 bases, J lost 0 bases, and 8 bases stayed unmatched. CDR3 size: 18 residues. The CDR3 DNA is TGCGCCAGCAGCCAAGATCCTCGGGGAGGGAGCTCCTACAATGAGCAGTTCTTC. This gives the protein CASSQDPRGGSSYNEQFF.

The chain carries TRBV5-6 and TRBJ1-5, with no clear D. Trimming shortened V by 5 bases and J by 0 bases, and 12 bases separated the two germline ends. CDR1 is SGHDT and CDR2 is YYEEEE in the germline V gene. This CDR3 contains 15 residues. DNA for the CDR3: TGTGCCAGCAGGGTAGCCGGCAATAGCAATCAGCCCCAGCATTTT. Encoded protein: CASRVAGNSNQPQHF.

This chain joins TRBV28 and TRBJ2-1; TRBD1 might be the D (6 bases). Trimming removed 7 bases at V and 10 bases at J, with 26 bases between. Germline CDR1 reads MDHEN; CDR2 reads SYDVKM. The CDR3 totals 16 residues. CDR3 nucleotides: TGTGCCAGCAAAAACAACAGGGCGAACCTACCAAAGGAGCAGTTCTTC. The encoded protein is CASKNNRANLPKEQFF.

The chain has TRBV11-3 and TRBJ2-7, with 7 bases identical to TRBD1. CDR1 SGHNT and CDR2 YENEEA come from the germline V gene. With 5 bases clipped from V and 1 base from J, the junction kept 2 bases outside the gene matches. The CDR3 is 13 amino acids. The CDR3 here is CASSRDSSYEQYF. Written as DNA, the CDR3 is TGTGCCAGCAGCAGGGACAGTTCCTACGAGCAGTACTTC.

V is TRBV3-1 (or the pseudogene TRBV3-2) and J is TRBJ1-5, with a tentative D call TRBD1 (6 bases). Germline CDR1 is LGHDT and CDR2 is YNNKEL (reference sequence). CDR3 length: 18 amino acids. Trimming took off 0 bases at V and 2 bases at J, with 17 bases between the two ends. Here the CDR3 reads CASSQDLSGGGGNQPQHF. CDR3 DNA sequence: TGTGCCAGCAGCCAAGATCTTAGTGGGGGCGGAGGCAATCAGCCCCAGCATTTT.

CDR3 DNA sequence: TGTGCCACCAGTGATGCGGGCCTCAGGGGGACCCAGTACTTC. It specifies CATSDAGLRGTQYF. The chain is built from TRBV24-1 and TRBJ2-5; possibly TRBD1 for D (6 bases). The CDR3 loop spans 14 amino acids. The germline CDR1 and CDR2 sequences are KGHDR and SFDVKD. Trimming stripped 3 bases from V and 7 bases from J, with 14 bases between.

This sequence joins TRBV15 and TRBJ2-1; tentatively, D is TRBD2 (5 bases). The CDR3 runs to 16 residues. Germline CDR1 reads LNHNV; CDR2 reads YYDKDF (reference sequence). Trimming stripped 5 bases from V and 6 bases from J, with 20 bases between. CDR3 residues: CATSRNRAIGGNEQFF. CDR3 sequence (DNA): TGTGCCACCAGCCGAAACCGGGCCATCGGAGGCAATGAGCAGTTCTTC.

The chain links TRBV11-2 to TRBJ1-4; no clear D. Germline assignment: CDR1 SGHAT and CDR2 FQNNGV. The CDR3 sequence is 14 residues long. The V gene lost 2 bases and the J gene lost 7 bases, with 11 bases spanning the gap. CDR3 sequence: CASSLIGSGEKLFF. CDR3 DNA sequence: TGTGCCAGCAGCTTAATCGGCTCGGGTGAAAAACTGTTTTTT.

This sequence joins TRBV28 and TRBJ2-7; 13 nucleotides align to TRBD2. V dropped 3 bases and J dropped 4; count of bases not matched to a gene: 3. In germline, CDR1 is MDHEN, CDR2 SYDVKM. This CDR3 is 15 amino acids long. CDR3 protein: CASSLETSGRYEQYF. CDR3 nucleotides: TGTGCCAGCAGTTTGGAGACTAGCGGGAGGTACGAGCAGTACTTC.

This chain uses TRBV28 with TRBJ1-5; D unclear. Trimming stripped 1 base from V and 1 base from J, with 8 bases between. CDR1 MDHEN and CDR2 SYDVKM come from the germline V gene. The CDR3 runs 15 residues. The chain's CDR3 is CASSLFQLSNQPQHF. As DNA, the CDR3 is TGTGCCAGCAGTTTATTTCAGTTAAGCAATCAGCCCCAGCATTTT. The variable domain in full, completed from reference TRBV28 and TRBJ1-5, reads DVKVTQSSRYLVKRTGEKVFLECVQDMDHENMFWYRQDPGLGLRLIYFSYDVKMKEKGDIPEGYSVSREKKERFSLILESASTNQTSMYLCASSLFQLSNQPQHFGDGTRLSIL.

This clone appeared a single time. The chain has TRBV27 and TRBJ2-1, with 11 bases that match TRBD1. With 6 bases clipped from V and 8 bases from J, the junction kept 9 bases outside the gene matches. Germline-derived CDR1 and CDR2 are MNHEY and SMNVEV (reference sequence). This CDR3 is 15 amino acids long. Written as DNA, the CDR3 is TGTGCCAGCAGGCCGGGACAGGGGGTGTCCCATGAGCAGTTCTTC. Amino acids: CASRPGQGVSHEQFF.

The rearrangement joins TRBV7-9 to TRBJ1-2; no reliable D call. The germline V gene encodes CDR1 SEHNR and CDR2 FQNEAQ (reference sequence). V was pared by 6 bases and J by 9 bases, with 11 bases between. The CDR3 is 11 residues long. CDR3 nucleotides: TGTGCCAGCAGTCCCGAGGTCCGCTACACCTTC. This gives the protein CASSPEVRYTF.

As DNA, the CDR3 is TGTGCCAGCAGTTTTGCCAGGGGCCAGCGAGAAGCTTTCTTT. Translating gives CASSFARGQREAFF. V is TRBV28 and J is TRBJ1-1, with D possibly TRBD1 on 6 matching bases. The V and J ends lost 3 bases and 8 bases respectively, with 16 bases between them. The CDR3 length is 14 residues. Germline loops: CDR1 MDHEN, CDR2 SYDVKM.

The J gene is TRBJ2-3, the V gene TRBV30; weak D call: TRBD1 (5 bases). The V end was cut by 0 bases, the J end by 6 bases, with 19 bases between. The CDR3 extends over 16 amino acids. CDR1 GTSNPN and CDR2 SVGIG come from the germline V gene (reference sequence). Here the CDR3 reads CAWSVSGQGRLDTQYF. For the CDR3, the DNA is TGTGCCTGGAGTGTATCAGGCCAGGGTAGATTGGATACGCAGTATTTT.

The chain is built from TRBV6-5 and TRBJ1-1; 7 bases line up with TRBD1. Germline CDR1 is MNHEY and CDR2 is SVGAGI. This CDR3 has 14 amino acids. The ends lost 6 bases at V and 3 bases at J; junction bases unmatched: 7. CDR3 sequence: CASSPDDRDTEAFF. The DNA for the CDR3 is TGTGCCAGCAGCCCCGATGACAGGGACACTGAAGCTTTCTTT.

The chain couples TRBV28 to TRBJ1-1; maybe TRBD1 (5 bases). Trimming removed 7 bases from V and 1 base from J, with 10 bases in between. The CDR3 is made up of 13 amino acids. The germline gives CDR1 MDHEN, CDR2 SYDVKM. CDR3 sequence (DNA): TGTGCCAGCAAAGGACACACGAACACTGAAGCTTTCTTT. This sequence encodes CASKGHTNTEAFF.

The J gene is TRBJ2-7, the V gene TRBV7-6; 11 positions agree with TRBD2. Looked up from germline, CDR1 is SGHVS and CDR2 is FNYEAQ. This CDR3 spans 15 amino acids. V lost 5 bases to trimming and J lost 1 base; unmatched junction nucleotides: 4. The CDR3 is CASSPRLAGSYEQYF. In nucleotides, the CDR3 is TGTGCCAGCAGCCCCCGACTAGCGGGATCCTACGAGCAGTACTTC.